The following is a TCR beta chain sequence with its context. The junction and the germline gene differ at one end; a read error may be behind it. The authors made TCR beta cDNA from 450 to 600 ng total RNA with a constant-region primer. Three nested multiplex PCR rounds of slightly modified ARM-PCR generated TCR beta libraries. In the first two PCR rounds, TRBV1-TRBV30 forward primers were paired with a C-beta reverse primer, and each round lasted around 10 cycles. TCRdb re-called the multiplex PCR reads through MiXCR, storing one row per CDR3 protein. This repertoire shows 20,000 to 25,000 distinct CDR3 sequences, over 75% found once; its top ten account for 40%. These data belong to a study of tumor-infiltrating lymphocytes in primary liver carcinoma. Bulk tissue was left unsorted, and RNA and DNA were co-extracted from roughly 20-30 mg of it. This CDR3 is 15 amino acids long. Looked up from germline, CDR1 is SGHNT and CDR2 is YENEEA.

The origin of this receptor is a woman aged 25 to 39 with primary liver carcinoma and hepatitis B virus infection. The chain combines TRBV11-3 with TRBJ2-7; D is perhaps TRBD1 or TRBD2 (5 bases each). The sample comprised liver tumor tissue from sampling region 1. Indicated subset: tumor region T1, superior pole. CDR3 in DNA: TGTGTCAGCAGCTTCGGGACGGGTACGACCTACGAGCAGTACTTC. Translating gives CVSSFGTGTTYEQYF.